These T cell receptor beta chains were read from a single sample in a study of control samples from healthy donors and cancer patients. TCRdb's copy holds only in-frame clones and misses some; the assay was immunoSEQ multiplex PCR. Here the sample spans more than 150,000 clones, about 93% being singletons. The sequencing sample was made of blood. The origin of the receptors is a man between 45 and 60 years old in good health. The CDR3 runs from the conserved cysteine through the conserved F or W. Fields, in order: V gene, J gene, D gene, clone size, CDR3 protein, CDR3 DNA. D genes are given only for firm matches. The listing skips clone size in some rows; elsewhere it reads once, few, many or a size class.

TRBV7-9	TRBJ2-7	.	.	CASSPGPYEQYF	TGTGCCAGCAGCCCGGGACCCTACGAGCAGTACTTC
TRBV28	TRBJ2-5	TRBD2	.	CASSPLAGGQTQYF	TGTGCCAGCAGTCCCCTGGCGGGAGGACAGACCCAGTACTTC
TRBV7-9	TRBJ2-7	TRBD2	.	CASCGTSGSHEQYF	TGTGCCAGCTGTGGGACTAGCGGGAGCCACGAGCAGTACTTC
TRBV7-6	TRBJ2-7	.	.	CASSPGRGSSYEQYF	TGTGCCAGCAGCCCCGGGAGAGGGAGCTCCTACGAGCAGTACTTC
TRBV2	TRBJ2-2	TRBD2	.	CATSRAGERTGELFF	TGTGCCACCTCTAGGGCGGGAGAAAGGACCGGGGAGCTGTTTTTT
TRBV27	TRBJ1-2	.	few	CASGDRYGYTF	TGTGCCAGCGGGGACCGCTATGGCTACACCTTC
TRBV28	TRBJ1-1	TRBD1	.	CASREGQLNTEAFF	TGTGCCAGCAGGGAGGGACAGCTGAACACTGAAGCTTTCTTT
TRBV29-1	TRBJ2-7	.	.	CSVEGQFPSYEQYF	TGCAGCGTTGAGGGTCAGTTCCCTTCCTACGAGCAGTACTTC
TRBV11-2	TRBJ1-2	.	.	CASSFGQFYGYTF	TGTGCCAGCAGCTTTGGGCAGTTCTATGGCTACACCTTC
TRBV18	TRBJ2-3	.	once	CASSPSSTDTQYF	TGTGCCAGCTCACCAAGTTCGACAGATACGCAGTATTTT
TRBV19	TRBJ1-1	TRBD1	.	CASRPQTGPAEAFF	TGTGCCAGTAGGCCTCAGACAGGGCCTGCTGAAGCTTTCTTT
TRBV5-5	TRBJ2-7	.	.	CASSLGGSSPYEQYF	TGTGCCAGCAGCTTGGGAGGGAGTAGTCCCTACGAGCAGTACTTC
TRBV9	TRBJ1-1	.	.	CASSAGGTEAFF	TGTGCCAGCAGCGCCGGGGGCACTGAAGCTTTCTTT
TRBV6-5	TRBJ1-4	TRBD1	.	CASRSDRNVEKLFF	TGTGCCAGCAGGTCGGACAGGAATGTGGAAAAACTGTTTTTT
TRBV6-5	TRBJ2-1	.	.	CASSSQYNEQFF	TGTGCCAGCAGTTCCCAGTACAATGAGCAGTTCTTC
TRBV7-8	TRBJ1-1	.	.	CASSFTAMNTEAFF	TGTGCCAGCAGTTTTACAGCTATGAACACTGAAGCTTTCTTT
TRBV20-1	TRBJ2-1	TRBD2	.	CSASLTSGRAAQFF	TGCAGTGCTAGTTTGACTAGCGGGAGGGCCGCGCAGTTCTTC
TRBV12-5	TRBJ1-1	.	.	CASGLVGRMAEAFF	TGTGCTAGTGGTTTGGTCGGACGGATGGCGGAAGCTTTCTTT
TRBV11-2	TRBJ1-1	.	.	CASSFRSMNTEAFF	TGTGCCAGCAGCTTTAGATCCATGAACACTGAAGCTTTCTTT
TRBV5-1	TRBJ2-1	TRBD2	.	CASSIIAGGGWNEQFF	TGCGCCAGCAGCATCATAGCGGGAGGGGGGTGGAATGAGCAGTTCTTC
TRBV29-1	TRBJ2-7	TRBD2	.	CSVLVASGYEQYF	TGCAGCGTTCTCGTGGCTAGCGGCTACGAGCAGTACTTC
TRBV5-1	TRBJ1-3	TRBD1	.	CASSLGDRASSGNTIYF	TGCGCCAGCAGCTTGGGGGACAGGGCGAGCTCTGGAAACACCATATATTTT
TRBV27	TRBJ2-3	.	.	CASRSAGDTQYF	TGTGCCAGCAGGTCAGCGGGAGATACGCAGTATTTT
TRBV30	TRBJ2-3	TRBD2	.	CACPPLAGSTDTQYF	TGTGCCTGCCCGCCACTAGCGGGTAGCACAGATACGCAGTATTTT
TRBV6-4	TRBJ1-5	.	.	CASSPRGGQPQHF	TGTGCCAGCAGTCCTAGGGGAGGACAGCCCCAGCATTTT
TRBV28	TRBJ2-7	TRBD2	.	CASGWTSGTSYEQYF	TGTGCCAGCGGCTGGACTAGCGGGACATCCTACGAGCAGTACTTC
TRBV3-1/TRBV3-2	TRBJ2-3	.	once	CASSQDETRRETDTQYF	TGTGCCAGCAGCCAAGATGAGACCCGGAGAGAAACAGATACGCAGTATTTT
TRBV5-1	TRBJ2-7	.	.	CASSLSGGSYEQYF	TGCGCCAGCAGCTTGTCGGGCGGATCCTACGAGCAGTACTTC
TRBV10-1	TRBJ2-7	TRBD2	.	CASSEAGLTGEQYF	TGCGCCAGCAGTGAAGCGGGGTTAACCGGGGAGCAGTACTTC
TRBV11-2	TRBJ2-2	TRBD2	.	CASSLVLAGANTGELFF	TGTGCCAGCAGCTTAGTACTAGCGGGAGCGAACACCGGGGAGCTGTTTTTT
TRBV27	TRBJ1-5	.	few	CASSLGFGNQPQHF	TGTGCCAGCAGTTTAGGTTTCGGTAATCAGCCCCAGCATTTT
TRBV14	TRBJ1-3	.	.	CASSQVRLGVGNTIYF	TGTGCCAGCAGCCAAGTCAGGTTGGGTGTTGGAAACACCATATATTTT
TRBV5-5	TRBJ2-7	TRBD1	.	CASSLDRGAGSYEQYF	TGTGCCAGCAGCTTGGACAGGGGAGCCGGCTCCTACGAGCAGTACTTC
TRBV28	TRBJ2-7	TRBD1	.	CASGDRYEQYF	TGTGCCAGTGGGGACAGATACGAGCAGTACTTC
TRBV3-1/TRBV3-2	TRBJ1-5	.	once	CASSGGSNQPQHF	TGTGCCAGCAGCGGTGGAAGCAATCAGCCCCAGCATTTT
TRBV18	TRBJ2-5	TRBD1	.	CASSPREGAGETQYF	TGTGCCAGCTCACCGCGAGAGGGGGCGGGAGAGACCCAGTACTTC
TRBV28	TRBJ1-2	TRBD1	.	CASSFGTVYGYTF	TGTGCCAGCAGTTTCGGGACAGTCTATGGCTACACCTTC
TRBV15	TRBJ1-2	.	.	CATSNPGRGYGYTF	TGTGCCACCAGCAATCCGGGACGTGGGTATGGCTACACCTTC
TRBV4-2	TRBJ1-4	.	.	CASSPQGTATNEKLFF	TGTGCCAGCAGCCCCCAGGGTACTGCAACTAATGAAAAACTGTTTTTT
TRBV19	TRBJ2-1	TRBD2	.	CASSPAGTGHEQFF	TGTGCCAGTAGCCCAGCGGGAACGGGCCATGAGCAGTTCTTC
TRBV19	TRBJ1-4	.	.	CASHTRGGGKLFF	TGTGCCTCTCACACGAGGGGGGGCGGGAAACTGTTTTTT
TRBV6-4	TRBJ2-5	.	.	CASSDSDRQETQYF	TGTGCCAGCAGTGACTCGGACAGACAAGAGACCCAGTACTTC
TRBV9	TRBJ2-7	.	.	CASSAGRGFWEQYF	TGTGCCAGCAGCGCCGGACGTGGGTTTTGGGAGCAGTACTTC
TRBV19	TRBJ2-2	.	once	CASRLVRDTGELFF	TGTGCCAGCCGCCTGGTTCGGGACACCGGGGAGCTGTTTTTT
TRBV27	TRBJ1-2	.	.	CASSSFTGGYTF	TGTGCCAGCAGTAGTTTCACTGGGGGCTACACCTTC
TRBV2	TRBJ1-5	.	.	CASSRDRFDQPQHF	TGTGCCAGCAGCCGAGACAGGTTCGATCAGCCCCAGCATTTT
TRBV5-8	TRBJ2-3	TRBD2	.	CASSLKGISGNTQYF	TGTGCCAGCAGCTTGAAGGGGATTAGCGGGAATACGCAGTATTTT
TRBV5-1	TRBJ2-1	TRBD1	.	CASSLTGVQEQFF	TGCGCCAGCAGCTTGACAGGGGTTCAGGAGCAGTTCTTC
TRBV15	TRBJ2-7	TRBD2	once	CATSLSGTSLYEQYF	TGTGCCACCAGCCTTAGCGGGACTAGCTTGTACGAGCAGTACTTC
TRBV19	TRBJ1-2	TRBD1	once	CASSISGGEGYTF	TGTGCCAGTAGTATTTCAGGGGGCGAAGGCTACACCTTC
TRBV3-1/TRBV3-2	TRBJ1-6	TRBD1	once	CASSPSGQGHNSPLHF	TGTGCCAGCAGCCCCTCCGGACAGGGGCATAATTCACCCCTCCACTTT
TRBV18	TRBJ2-5	TRBD1	.	CASSPRQGETQYF	TGTGCCAGCTCACCTCGACAGGGAGAGACCCAGTACTTC
TRBV6-6	TRBJ1-4	.	.	CASSVRGNEKLFF	TGTGCCAGCAGTGTCCGGGGAAACGAAAAACTGTTTTTT
TRBV28	TRBJ2-7	.	.	CASTSGIGGPYEQYF	TGTGCCAGCACCTCCGGAATTGGGGGGCCCTACGAGCAGTACTTC
TRBV3-1/TRBV3-2	TRBJ2-7	.	.	CASSQGAASYEQYF	TGTGCCAGCAGCCAAGGGGCAGCCTCCTACGAGCAGTACTTC
TRBV2	TRBJ2-2	.	.	CASRGTGELFF	TGTGCCAGCAGAGGGACCGGGGAGCTGTTTTTT
TRBV28	TRBJ1-2	.	.	CASSLGRGAYGYTF	TGTGCCAGCAGTTTGGGTAGGGGAGCGTATGGCTACACCTTC
TRBV7-9	TRBJ2-2	.	.	CASSLAESGYGGELFF	TGTGCCAGCAGCTTAGCTGAGTCAGGGTACGGCGGGGAGCTGTTTTTT